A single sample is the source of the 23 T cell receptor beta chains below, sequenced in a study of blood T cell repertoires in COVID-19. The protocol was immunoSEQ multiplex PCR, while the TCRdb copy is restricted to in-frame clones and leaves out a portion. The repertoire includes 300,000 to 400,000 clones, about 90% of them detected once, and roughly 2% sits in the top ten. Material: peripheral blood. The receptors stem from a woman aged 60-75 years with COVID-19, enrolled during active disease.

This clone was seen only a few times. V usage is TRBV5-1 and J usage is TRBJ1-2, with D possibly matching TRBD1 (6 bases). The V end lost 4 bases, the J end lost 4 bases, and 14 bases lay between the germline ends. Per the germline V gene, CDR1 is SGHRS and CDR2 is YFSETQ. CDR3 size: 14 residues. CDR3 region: CASSEQGLGYGYTF. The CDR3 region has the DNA TGCGCCAGCAGCGAACAGGGTTTAGGCTATGGCTACACCTTC. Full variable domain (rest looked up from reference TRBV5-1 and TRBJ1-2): KAGVTQTPRYLIKTRGQQVTLSCSPISGHRSVSWYQQTPGQGLQFLFEYFSETQRNKGNFPGRFSGRQFSNSRSEMNVSTLELGDSALYLCASSEQGLGYGYTFGSGTRLTVV.

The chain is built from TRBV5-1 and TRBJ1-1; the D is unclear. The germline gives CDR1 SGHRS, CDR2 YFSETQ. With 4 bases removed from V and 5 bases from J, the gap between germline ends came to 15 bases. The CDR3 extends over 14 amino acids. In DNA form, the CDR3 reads TGCGCCAGCAGCCAAGTACGTTTAGAGACTGAAGCTTTCTTT. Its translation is CASSQVRLETEAFF.

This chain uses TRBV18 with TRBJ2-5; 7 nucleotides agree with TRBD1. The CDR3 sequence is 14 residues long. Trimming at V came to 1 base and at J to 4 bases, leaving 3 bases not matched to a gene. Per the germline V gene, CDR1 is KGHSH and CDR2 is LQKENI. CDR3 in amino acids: CASSPRQGIETQYF. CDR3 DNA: TGTGCCAGCTCACCACGACAGGGAATAGAGACCCAGTACTTC.

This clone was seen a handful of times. The CDR3 DNA reads as TGTGCCAGCAGCGACCGGGGTGGACGGACCCAGTACTTC. Amino acids: CASSDRGGRTQYF. The genes are TRBV7-2 and TRBJ2-5, with D perhaps matching TRBD2 (5 bases). This CDR3 spans 13 amino acids. V was shortened by 5 bases and J by 7 bases, with 14 bases between the two germline ends. The V gene's germline CDR1 is SGHTA and CDR2 FQGNSA. The complete variable domain, with remaining parts taken from reference TRBV7-2 and TRBJ2-5, reads GAGVSQSPSNKVTEKGKDVELRCDPISGHTALYWYRQSLGQGLEFLIYFQGNSAPDKSGLPSDRFSAERTGGSVSTLTIQRTQQEDSAVYLCASSDRGGRTQYFGPGTRLLVL.

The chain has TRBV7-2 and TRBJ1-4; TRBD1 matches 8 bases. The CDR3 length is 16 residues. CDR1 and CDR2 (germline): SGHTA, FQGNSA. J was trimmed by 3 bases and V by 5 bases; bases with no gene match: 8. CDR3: CASSLFRGPANEKLFF. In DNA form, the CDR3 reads TGTGCCAGCAGCCTCTTCAGGGGGCCAGCTAATGAAAAACTGTTTTTT.

The CDR3 DNA reads TGTGCCAGCAGCGTAGCAGCGAACTCTGGAAACACCATATATTTT. This gives the protein CASSVAANSGNTIYF. V is TRBV9 and J is TRBJ1-3; D remains unclear. Germline V gives CDR1 SGDLS, CDR2 YYNGEE. V dropped 0 bases and J dropped 0 bases, with 7 bases sitting between them. This CDR3 is 15 amino acids long. The whole variable domain, filled in from reference TRBV9 and TRBJ1-3, reads DSGVTQTPKHLITATGQRVTLRCSPRSGDLSVYWYQQSLDQGLQFLIQYYNGEERAKGNILERFSAQQFPDLHSELNLSSLELGDSALYFCASSVAANSGNTIYFGEGSWLTVV.

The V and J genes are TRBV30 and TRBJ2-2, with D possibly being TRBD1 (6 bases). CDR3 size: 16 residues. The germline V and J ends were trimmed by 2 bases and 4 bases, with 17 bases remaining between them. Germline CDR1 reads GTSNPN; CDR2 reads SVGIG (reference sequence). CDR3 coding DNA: TGTGCCTGGAGTTCCGTACACCGGGACATCACCGGGGAGCTGTTTTTT. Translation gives CAWSSVHRDITGELFF.

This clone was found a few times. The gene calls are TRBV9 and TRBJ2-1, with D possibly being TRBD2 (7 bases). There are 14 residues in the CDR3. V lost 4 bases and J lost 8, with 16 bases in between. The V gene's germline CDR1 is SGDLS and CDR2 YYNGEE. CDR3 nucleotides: TGTGCCAGCAGCCTGGGTGGGGGGGCAGATGAGCAGTTCTTC. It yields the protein CASSLGGGADEQFF.

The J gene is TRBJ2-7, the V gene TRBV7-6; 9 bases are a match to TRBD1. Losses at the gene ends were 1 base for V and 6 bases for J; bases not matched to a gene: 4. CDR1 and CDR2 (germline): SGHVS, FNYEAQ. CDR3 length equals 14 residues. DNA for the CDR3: TGTGCCAGCAGCTTAGATCTGACAGGGGGCGAGCAGTACTTC. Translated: CASSLDLTGGEQYF.

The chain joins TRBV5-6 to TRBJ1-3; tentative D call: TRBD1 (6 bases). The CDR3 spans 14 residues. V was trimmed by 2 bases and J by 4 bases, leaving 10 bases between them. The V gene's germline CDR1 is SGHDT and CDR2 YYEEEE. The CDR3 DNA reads TGTGCCAGCAGCTTCCCCGGGACAGGAAACACCATATATTTT. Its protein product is CASSFPGTGNTIYF.

This CDR3 reads CASSLHQRGSHEQYF. The CDR3 nucleotides are TGTGCCAGCAGTTTGCACCAGCGGGGGTCACACGAGCAGTACTTC. The J gene is TRBJ2-7, the V gene TRBV5-6, with 8 positions matching TRBD2. Germline V gives CDR1 SGHDT, CDR2 YYEEEE. The CDR3 consists of 15 residues. The V segment lost 5 bases and the J segment 5 bases; nucleotides outside the gene matches: 12.

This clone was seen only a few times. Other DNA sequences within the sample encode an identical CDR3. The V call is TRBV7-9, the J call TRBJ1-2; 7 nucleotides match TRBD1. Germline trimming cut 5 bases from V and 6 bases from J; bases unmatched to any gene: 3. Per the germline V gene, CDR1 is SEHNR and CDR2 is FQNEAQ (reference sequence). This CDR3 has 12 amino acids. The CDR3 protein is CASSPTGDGYTF. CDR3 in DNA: TGTGCCAGCAGCCCTACAGGGGATGGCTACACCTTC.

The CDR3 region is CASGRNSGNTIYF. The DNA of the CDR3 is TGTGCCAGCGGGAGAAACTCTGGAAACACCATATATTTT. V usage is TRBV6-5 and J usage is TRBJ1-3; D unclear. Germline V gene lookup returns CDR1 MNHEY and CDR2 SVGAGI. Trimming took 8 bases from V and 0 from J, leaving 8 bases between them. The length of the CDR3 is 13 residues.

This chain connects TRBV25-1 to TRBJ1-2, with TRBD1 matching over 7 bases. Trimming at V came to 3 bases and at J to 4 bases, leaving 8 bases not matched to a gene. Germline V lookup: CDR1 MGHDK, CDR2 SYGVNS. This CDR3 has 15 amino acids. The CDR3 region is CASSDVAGGGYGYTF. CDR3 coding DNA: TGTGCCAGCAGTGATGTGGCAGGGGGAGGCTATGGCTACACCTTC.

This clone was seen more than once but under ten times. CDR3 amino acids: CASRTEGNSPLHF. DNA of the CDR3: TGCGCCAGCCGTACCGAGGGAAATTCACCCCTCCACTTT. The chain employs TRBV5-1 and TRBJ1-6, with D unclear. V was pared by 7 bases and J by 7 bases, with 12 bases between. The CDR3 runs 13 residues. Germline CDR1 and CDR2: SGHRS and YFSETQ.

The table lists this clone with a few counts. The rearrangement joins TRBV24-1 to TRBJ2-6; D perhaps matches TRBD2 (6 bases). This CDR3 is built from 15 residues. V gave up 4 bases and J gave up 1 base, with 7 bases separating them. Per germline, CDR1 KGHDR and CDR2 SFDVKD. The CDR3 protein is CATSEGGSGANVLTF. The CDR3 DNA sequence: TGTGCCACCAGTGAAGGAGGGTCTGGGGCCAACGTCCTGACTTTC.

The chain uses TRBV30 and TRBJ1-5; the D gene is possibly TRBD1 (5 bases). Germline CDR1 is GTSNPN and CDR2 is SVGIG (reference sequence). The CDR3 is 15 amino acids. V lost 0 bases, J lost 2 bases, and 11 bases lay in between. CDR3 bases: TGTGCCTGGAGTGTCCCCGGGGGAGGCAATCAGCCCCAGCATTTT. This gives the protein CAWSVPGGGNQPQHF.

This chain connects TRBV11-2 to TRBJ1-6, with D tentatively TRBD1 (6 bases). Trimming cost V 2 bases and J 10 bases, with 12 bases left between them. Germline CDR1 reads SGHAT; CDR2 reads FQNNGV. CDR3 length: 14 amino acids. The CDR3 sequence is CASSLLQGGSPLHF. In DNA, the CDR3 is TGTGCCAGCAGCTTACTACAGGGCGGATCACCCCTCCACTTT.

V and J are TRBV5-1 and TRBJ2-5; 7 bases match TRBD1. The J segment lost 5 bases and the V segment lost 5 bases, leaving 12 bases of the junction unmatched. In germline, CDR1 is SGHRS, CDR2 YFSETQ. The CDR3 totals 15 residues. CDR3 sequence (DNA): TGCGCCAGCAGGTCCCGACAGGGAGAGGGGGAGACCCAGTACTTC. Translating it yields CASRSRQGEGETQYF.

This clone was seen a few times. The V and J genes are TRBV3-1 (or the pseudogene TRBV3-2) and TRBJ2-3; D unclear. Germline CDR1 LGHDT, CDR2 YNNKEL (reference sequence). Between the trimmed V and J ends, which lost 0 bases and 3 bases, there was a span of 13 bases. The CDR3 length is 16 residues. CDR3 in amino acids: CASSQDTNTRTDTQYF. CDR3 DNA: TGTGCCAGCAGCCAAGATACAAACACACGTACAGATACGCAGTATTTT.

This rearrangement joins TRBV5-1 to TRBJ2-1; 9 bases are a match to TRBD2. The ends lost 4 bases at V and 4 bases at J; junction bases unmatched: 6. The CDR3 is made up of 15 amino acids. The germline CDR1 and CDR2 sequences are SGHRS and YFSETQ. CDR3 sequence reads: CASSTTSGAYNEQFF. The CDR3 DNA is TGCGCCAGCAGCACGACTAGCGGAGCTTACAATGAGCAGTTCTTC.

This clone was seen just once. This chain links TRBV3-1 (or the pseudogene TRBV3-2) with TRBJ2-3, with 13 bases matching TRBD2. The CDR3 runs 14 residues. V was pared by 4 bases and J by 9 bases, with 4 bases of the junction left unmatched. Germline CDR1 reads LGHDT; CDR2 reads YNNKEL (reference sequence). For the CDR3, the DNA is TGTGCCAGCAGCCCCACTAGCGGGGGGGCAACGCAGTATTTT. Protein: CASSPTSGGATQYF.

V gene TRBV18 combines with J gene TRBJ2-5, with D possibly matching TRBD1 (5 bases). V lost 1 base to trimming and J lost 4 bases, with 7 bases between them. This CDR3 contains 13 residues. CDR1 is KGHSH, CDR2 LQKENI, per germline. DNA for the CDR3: TGTGCCAGCTCACCACTAGGGGCAGAGACCCAGTACTTC. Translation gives CASSPLGAETQYF.